Sequencing of this T cell receptor (beta chain) was carried out in a study of blood T cell dynamics during melanoma immunotherapy. The CDR3 length is 14 residues. Trimming removed 1 base at V and 3 bases at J, with 9 bases between. Germline CDR1 and CDR2: MGHRA and YSYEKL. All DNA from each sorted CD8+ subset was loaded. The data were produced by immunoSEQ multiplex PCR, yet TCRdb's version contains in-frame clones alone and is incomplete. The table lists 15,000 to 20,000 clones, approximately 94% of them singletons. The time point denotes: week 3, after first cycle of checkpoint inhibitor. As to this clone: Its antigen is currently unknown.

Findings and limits, study-wide: The most clonal sorted CD8+ subset, immune-effector cells, was closest to cell-free DNA CDR3 sequences. Whether repertoire-driving clones were melanoma-specific could not be determined.

This TCR was sampled from a human donor with melanoma. Sequenced here: effector memory CD8+ T cells from blood, sampled from a patient treated with checkpoint blockade. The V call is TRBV4-1, the J call TRBJ1-1; D not resolved. The CDR3 nucleotides read TGCGCCAGCAGCCAAGTCCCGGGAGACACTGAAGCTTTCTTT. Protein product: CASSQVPGDTEAFF.